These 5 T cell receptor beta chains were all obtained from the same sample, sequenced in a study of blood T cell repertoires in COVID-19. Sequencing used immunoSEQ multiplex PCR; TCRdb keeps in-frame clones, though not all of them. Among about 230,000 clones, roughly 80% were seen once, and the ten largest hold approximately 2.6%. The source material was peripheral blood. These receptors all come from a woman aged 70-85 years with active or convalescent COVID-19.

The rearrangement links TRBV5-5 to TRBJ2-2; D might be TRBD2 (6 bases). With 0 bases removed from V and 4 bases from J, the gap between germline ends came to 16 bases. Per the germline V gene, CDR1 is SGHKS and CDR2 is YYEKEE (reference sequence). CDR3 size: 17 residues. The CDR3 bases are TGTGCCAGCAGCTTGGGGAGGGCCTTCGCGAGCACCGGGGAGCTGTTTTTT. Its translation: CASSLGRAFASTGELFF.

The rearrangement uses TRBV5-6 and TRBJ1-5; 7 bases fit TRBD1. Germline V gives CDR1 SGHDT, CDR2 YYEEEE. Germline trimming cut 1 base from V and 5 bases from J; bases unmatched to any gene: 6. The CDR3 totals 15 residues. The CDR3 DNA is TGTGCCAGCAGCTTGAGAGGGGGCTGGGATCAGCCCCAGCATTTT. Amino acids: CASSLRGGWDQPQHF. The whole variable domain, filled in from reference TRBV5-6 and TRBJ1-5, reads DAGVTQSPTHLIKTRGQQVTLRCSPKSGHDTVSWYQQALGQGPQFIFQYYEEEERQRGNFPDRFSGHQFPNYSSELNVNALLLGDSALYLCASSLRGGWDQPQHFGDGTRLSIL.

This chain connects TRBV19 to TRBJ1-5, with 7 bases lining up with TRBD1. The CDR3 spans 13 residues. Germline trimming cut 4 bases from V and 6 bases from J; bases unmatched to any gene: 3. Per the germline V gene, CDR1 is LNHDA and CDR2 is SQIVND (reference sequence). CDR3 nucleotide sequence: TGTGCCAGTAGTAACAGGGGAATTCAGCCCCAGCATTTT. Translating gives CASSNRGIQPQHF. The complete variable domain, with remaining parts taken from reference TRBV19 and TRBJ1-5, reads DGGITQSPKYLFRKEGQNVTLSCEQNLNHDAMYWYRQDPGQGLRLIYYSQIVNDFQKGDIAEGYSVSREKKESFPLTVTSAQKNPTAFYLCASSNRGIQPQHFGDGTRLSIL.

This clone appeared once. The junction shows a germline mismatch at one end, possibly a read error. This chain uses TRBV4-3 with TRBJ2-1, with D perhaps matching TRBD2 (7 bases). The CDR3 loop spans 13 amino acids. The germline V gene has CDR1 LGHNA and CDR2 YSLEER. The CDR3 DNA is TGCGTCAGCGGAAGGGAGGGGGAGCATGAGCAGTTCTTC. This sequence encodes CVSGREGEHEQFF.

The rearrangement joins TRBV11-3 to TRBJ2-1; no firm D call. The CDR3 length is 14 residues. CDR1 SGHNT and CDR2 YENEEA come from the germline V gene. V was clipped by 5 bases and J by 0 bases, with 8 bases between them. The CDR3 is CASSRKSSYNEQFF. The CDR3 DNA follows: TGTGCCAGCAGCCGAAAGAGCTCCTACAATGAGCAGTTCTTC. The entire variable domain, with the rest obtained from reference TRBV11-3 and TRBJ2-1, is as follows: EAGVVQSPRYKIIEKKQPVAFWCNPISGHNTLYWYLQNLGQGPELLIRYENEEAVDDSQLPKDRFSAERLKGVDSTLKIQPAELGDSAVYLCASSRKSSYNEQFFGPGTRLTVL.